This TCR beta chain was sequenced during a study of blood T cells in healthy people across ages. General study findings and limits: A strong correlation was found between TCR beta diversity and the percentage of naive T cells. Observed TCR beta diversity per million T cells went down as age went up. This fall followed a roughly linear course with age.

Peripheral blood samples of roughly 9.8 milliliters were drawn from each donor. For the second PCR, which ran for about 6 to 11 cycles, a sample-barcoded 5' primer and a J-beta primer mix were used. Each cDNA molecule received a tag from a template-switch adaptor that had 12 random nucleotides. TCRdb re-called the 5' RACE reads through MiXCR, storing one row per CDR3 protein. The sample lists around 1,000,000 distinct CDR3 sequences; approximately 38% were seen once. Germline V CDR1 and CDR2: DFQATT, SNEGSKA (reference sequence). Between the trimmed V and J ends, which lost 6 bases and 4 bases, there was a span of 17 bases. CDR3 size: 14 residues. This clonotype was seen a few times. Its antigen remains unknown.

This clonotype was obtained from a man between 18 and 29 years old in good health. V and J are TRBV20-1 and TRBJ2-3; D might be TRBD1 or TRBD2, each matching 7 bases. Sequenced sample: blood. For the CDR3, the DNA is TGCAGTGCCGACCAGGGGGGGCGGGCAGATACGCAGTATTTT. This gives the protein CSADQGGRADTQYF.